This TCR beta chain appears in the sequencing data of a study of OX40 agonist ivuxolimab in advanced cancers. Looking at the study overall: Earlier treatment with anti-PD-1, anti-PD-L1 or anti-CTLA-4 was permitted, and 30% to 40% had received some. Regarding the study as a whole: More expanded clones were found, on average, in CD8+ than in CD4+ T cells. Specificity for antigen went undetermined in the expanded peripheral T cells. Dosing at 0.1 to 3.0 mg/kg was accompanied by clonal expansion of CD4+ and CD8+ blood T cells by week 6.

Comments on this clone: As yet, its antigen is unknown.

Sequenced by immunoSEQ multiplex PCR; TCRdb stores in-frame clones only, minus some. The repertoire holds roughly 100,000 clones, with 85% to 95% as singletons. The CDR3 consists of 14 residues. V lost 6 bases to trimming and J lost 4 bases, with 13 bases between them. Germline CDR1 reads SGHTA; CDR2 reads FQGTGA. This receptor was identified in an adult with an advanced solid tumor such as melanoma, head and neck, liver or kidney cancer. V and J are TRBV7-3 and TRBJ1-3; D possibly corresponds to TRBD1 (5 bases). The sample consisted of CD4+ or CD8+ T cells sorted from blood, taken in a trial of the OX40 agonist ivuxolimab. This CDR3 is CASRYAGQGNTIYF. The CDR3 DNA reads as TGTGCCAGCAGATATGCAGGGCAGGGAAACACCATATATTTT.